Listed below are T cell receptor beta chains from one sample, sequenced in a study of T-cell memory formation after mild COVID-19. TCRdb used MiXCR to reprocess the 5' RACE reads, holding one entry per CDR3 protein. The sample contains about 44,000 distinct CDR3 sequences, 7.3% of which appear only once. Sequenced material: PBMCs or a T cell subset sorted from them (not recorded which). The source is a man aged 18 to 35 who had mild COVID-19 (a few samples of this study predate the infection). Cell type and time point are not known. CDR3s leave out the opening cysteine and the closing phenylalanine or tryptophan.

v_gene	j_gene	CDR3aa
TRBV5-1	TRBJ2-2	ASSLVGGTGELF
TRBV27	TRBJ2-4	ASSKLAGGIIAKNIQY
TRBV5-1	TRBJ2-2	ASSLGVAGVTGELF
TRBV3-1	TRBJ2-3	ASSQDWSGGATQY
TRBV28	TRBJ2-6	AIGLGASGANVLT
TRBV4-3	TRBJ1-2	ASSQDNRIYGYT
TRBV5-1	TRBJ2-1	ASSIQGYEQF
TRBV5-1	TRBJ2-6	ASSLLAKSSGANVLT
TRBV29-1	TRBJ2-5	SVVSSKETQY
TRBV29-1	TRBJ2-4	SVEDPRRGEAKNIQY
TRBV7-2	TRBJ2-1	ASSEGGQWDYNEQF
TRBV7-2	TRBJ2-1	ASSLAGTVNHEQF
TRBV7-9	TRBJ1-1	ASSQEGASQAF
TRBV5-6	TRBJ2-3	ASRTTGISADTQY
TRBV5-1	TRBJ2-5	ASSFGTAGETQY
TRBV4-2	TRBJ1-1	ASSRTGTGKTEAF
TRBV9	TRBJ2-3	ASSLRLAGGPDTQY
TRBV6-6	TRBJ2-3	ASSYGDTQY
TRBV7-9	TRBJ1-4	ASRAGDGPTNEKLF
TRBV7-2	TRBJ2-3	ASSPRTTPGVQY
TRBV12-3/TRBV12-4	TRBJ1-1	ASSLLDRATEAF
TRBV5-1	TRBJ2-5	ASSLEGQETQY
TRBV4-1	TRBJ2-4	ASSAGPGGADIQY
TRBV20-1	TRBJ1-4	SALEQSNNEKLF
TRBV12-3/TRBV12-4	TRBJ1-1	ASSWLQDTEAF
TRBV18	TRBJ2-1	ASSPWTSNEQF
TRBV5-1	TRBJ2-2	ASSPRVENTGELF
TRBV5-4	TRBJ2-7	ASSLYFRGSYEQY
TRBV7-2	TRBJ1-5	ASAPIWDQPQH
TRBV7-7	TRBJ2-1	ASSRDKYNEQF
TRBV9	TRBJ1-2	ASSVASQGAKGYT
TRBV5-1	TRBJ2-7	ASSLPSYEQY
TRBV5-6	TRBJ1-5	ASSLTGATPYSNQPQH